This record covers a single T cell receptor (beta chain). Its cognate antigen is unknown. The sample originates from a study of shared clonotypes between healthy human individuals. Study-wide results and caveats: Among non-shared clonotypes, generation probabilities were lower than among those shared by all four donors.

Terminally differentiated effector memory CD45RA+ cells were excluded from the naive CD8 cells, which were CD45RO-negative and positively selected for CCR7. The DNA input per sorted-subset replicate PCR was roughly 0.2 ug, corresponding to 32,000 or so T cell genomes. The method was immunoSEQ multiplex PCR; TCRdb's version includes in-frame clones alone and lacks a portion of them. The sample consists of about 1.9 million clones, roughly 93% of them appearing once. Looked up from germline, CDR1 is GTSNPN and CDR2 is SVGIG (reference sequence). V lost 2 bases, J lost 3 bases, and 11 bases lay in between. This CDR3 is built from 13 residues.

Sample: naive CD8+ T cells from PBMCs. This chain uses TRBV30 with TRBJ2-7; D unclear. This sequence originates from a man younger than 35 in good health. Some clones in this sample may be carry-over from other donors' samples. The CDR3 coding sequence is TGTGCCTGGAGTCCTTATAACTTCTACGAGCAGTACTTC. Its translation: CAWSPYNFYEQYF.